The 27 T cell receptor beta chains below were found in one sample sequenced in a study of blood T cell repertoires in COVID-19. The table came from immunoSEQ multiplex PCR; TCRdb's copy has only in-frame clones and leaves some out. Counted here are under 200,000 clones, around 82% occurring once; the ten biggest clones make up about 9.1%. The sequenced sample consisted of peripheral blood. These receptor sequences come from a woman of 80 years or more with acute or convalescent COVID-19.

This CDR3 is CAWNTGGPYEQFF. DNA of the CDR3: TGTGCCTGGAATACGGGAGGGCCGTATGAGCAGTTCTTC. The genes are TRBV30 and TRBJ2-1; 8 nucleotides line up with TRBD2. The CDR3 extends over 13 amino acids. Per germline, CDR1 GTSNPN and CDR2 SVGIG (reference sequence). Trimming took 4 bases from V and 8 from J; bases not matched to a gene: 7.

Here the CDR3 DNA reads TGTGCCAGCAGTGAATATCTGGGGGGGACTACCTCCTACAATGAGCAGTTCTTC. Protein sequence: CASSEYLGGTTSYNEQFF. The rearrangement links TRBV25-1 to TRBJ2-1; 7 bases are shared with TRBD2. Per germline, CDR1 MGHDK and CDR2 SYGVNS. The CDR3 extends over 18 amino acids. V dropped 0 bases and J dropped 0; count of bases not matched to a gene: 8.

This chain connects TRBV5-4 to TRBJ1-1; D possibly corresponds to TRBD1 (5 bases). Trimming stripped 4 bases from V and 2 bases from J, with 15 bases between. The length of the CDR3 is 15 residues. Germline loops: CDR1 SGHNT, CDR2 YYREEE (reference sequence). For the CDR3, the DNA is TGTGCCAGCAGCCTCAGACAGAACGCAAACACTGAAGCTTTCTTT. This gives the protein CASSLRQNANTEAFF.

The J gene is TRBJ2-5, the V gene TRBV6-5, with TRBD1 matching 7 bases. The CDR3 consists of 13 residues. CDR1 is MNHEY and CDR2 is SVGAGI in the germline V gene. Losses at the gene ends were 7 bases for V and 1 base for J; bases not matched to a gene: 3. In DNA, the CDR3 is TGTGCCAGCAAGGGGGCAGGCCAAGAGACCCAGTACTTC. This encodes CASKGAGQETQYF.

This sequence joins TRBV24-1 and TRBJ2-7; possible D gene TRBD1, 5 bases. Per germline, CDR1 KGHDR and CDR2 SFDVKD. Trimming removed 4 bases from V and 6 bases from J, with 9 bases in between. The CDR3 runs to 12 residues. The CDR3 spells CATSDPTGEQYF. CDR3 DNA: TGTGCCACCAGTGACCCAACAGGCGAGCAGTACTTC.

There are a few counts of this clone. The genes are TRBV10-2 and TRBJ1-1; no definite D call. Trimming pared 0 bases from V and 6 bases from J, leaving 14 bases between. The CDR3 is made up of 15 amino acids. The V gene's germline CDR1 is WSHSY and CDR2 SAAADI. The DNA of the CDR3 is TGCGCCAGCAGTGAGTCCACAACGTCAGGCGCTGAAGCTTTCTTT. Its protein is CASSESTTSGAEAFF.

This clone appeared a few times. CDR3 nucleotide sequence: TGTGCCAGCAGCTTAGTTAGCGGGGGGGCTTATGAGCAGTTCTTC. Its translation is CASSLVSGGAYEQFF. This chain joins TRBV7-2 and TRBJ2-1; 11 positions agree with TRBD2. The junction had 4 bases not matched to a gene; V was cut back by 1 base and J by 8 bases. The germline V gene encodes CDR1 SGHTA and CDR2 FQGNSA. This CDR3 has 15 residues. The full variable domain, rest sourced from reference TRBV7-2 and TRBJ2-1, is GAGVSQSPSNKVTEKGKDVELRCDPISGHTALYWYRQSLGQGLEFLIYFQGNSAPDKSGLPSDRFSAERTGGSVSTLTIQRTQQEDSAVYLCASSLVSGGAYEQFFGPGTRLTVL.

The gene calls are TRBV4-1 and TRBJ2-5; tentative D call: TRBD1 (5 bases). Germline-derived CDR1 and CDR2 are MGHRA and YSYEKL. The CDR3 runs to 13 residues. Trimming took 6 bases from V and 4 from J, leaving 12 bases between them. CDR3 sequence (DNA): TGCGCCAGCAGTCTCAGGGAAAGAGAGACCCAGTACTTC. Protein sequence: CASSLRERETQYF.

This chain links TRBV5-1 with TRBJ2-7, with D perhaps matching TRBD2 (5 bases). CDR1 SGHRS and CDR2 YFSETQ come from the germline V gene. V dropped 3 bases and J dropped 3 bases, with 10 bases sitting between them. The CDR3 totals 13 residues. The CDR3 spells CASSSGLNYEQYF. The CDR3 bases are TGCGCCAGCAGCTCCGGACTCAACTACGAGCAGTACTTC.

The rearrangement links TRBV5-1 to TRBJ1-4; possibly TRBD1 for D (6 bases). CDR3 length: 15 residues. V lost 4 bases to trimming and J lost 7 bases, with 17 bases between them. CDR1 and CDR2 from the germline V gene are SGHRS and YFSETQ. This CDR3 reads CASSLAGGGGEKLFF. CDR3 DNA: TGCGCCAGCAGCCTTGCGGGGGGCGGAGGTGAAAAACTGTTTTTT.

This chain joins TRBV29-1 and TRBJ1-4; 9 nucleotides align to TRBD1. V lost 4 bases to trimming and J lost 8 bases; unmatched junction nucleotides: 5. CDR3 length: 13 amino acids. Germline V lookup: CDR1 SQVTM, CDR2 ANQGSEA. DNA of the CDR3: TGCAGCGTTGGGGACAGGGCGCGGGAAAAACTGTTTTTT. Translation: CSVGDRAREKLFF.

Written as DNA, the CDR3 is TGTGCCAGCAGCCCGGGACAGAGCTCCTACAATGAGCAGTTCTTC. Encoded protein: CASSPGQSSYNEQFF. This sequence joins TRBV5-4 and TRBJ2-1, with 7 bases fitting TRBD1. V lost 4 bases, J lost 0 bases, and 4 bases stayed unmatched. CDR3 length: 15 residues. CDR1 SGHNT and CDR2 YYREEE come from the germline V gene (reference sequence).

The chain is built from TRBV10-3 and TRBJ1-2; 9 bases map to TRBD1. The CDR3 has 14 residues. V lost 4 bases to trimming and J lost 4 bases; unmatched junction nucleotides: 4. CDR1 ENHRY and CDR2 SYGVKD come from the germline V gene. CDR3 DNA sequence: TGTGCCATCAGTGTGGGACAGGGAGGCTATGGCTACACCTTC. Residues: CAISVGQGGYGYTF.

The chain recombines TRBV21-1 with TRBJ1-5. TRBV21-1 corresponds to a pseudogene. CDR3 length: 13 amino acids. CDR3: CTNEDRLNQPQHF. The CDR3 region has the DNA TGTACGAACGAGGACCGACTAAATCAGCCCCAGCATTTT.

The V and J genes are TRBV7-9 and TRBJ2-3, with D hard to call. CDR3 size: 14 residues. Germline CDR1 reads SEHNR; CDR2 reads FQNEAQ (reference sequence). Trimming took 5 bases from V and 2 from J, leaving 11 bases between them. For the CDR3, the DNA is TGTGCCAGCAGCCCCCCGGCGGACACAGATACGCAGTATTTT. Its translation: CASSPPADTDTQYF.

This rearrangement joins TRBV10-3 to TRBJ1-1; 7 bases are shared with TRBD1. In germline, CDR1 is ENHRY, CDR2 SYGVKD. V was pared by 10 bases and J by 0 bases, with 11 bases of the junction left unmatched. The CDR3 is 15 amino acids. CDR3 sequence reads: CATRQGGWMNTEAFF. In DNA, the CDR3 is TGTGCCACACGGCAAGGGGGCTGGATGAACACTGAAGCTTTCTTT.

V and J are TRBV5-4 and TRBJ1-1, with 7 bases that match TRBD1. The V gene end was trimmed by 3 bases and the J gene end by 11 bases; junction bases not matched to a gene: 10. The CDR3 covers 13 residues. From germline, CDR1 is SGHNT and CDR2 YYREEE (reference sequence). The DNA for the CDR3 is TGTGCCAGCAGCTCCGTTGACAGGGTTCCTGCTTTCTTT. This sequence encodes CASSSVDRVPAFF. Combining the CDR3 with reference TRBV5-4 and TRBJ1-1 gives the whole variable domain ETGVTQSPTHLIKTRGQQVTLRCSSQSGHNTVSWYQQALGQGPQFIFQYYREEENGRGNFPPRFSGLQFPNYSSELNVNALELDDSALYLCASSSVDRVPAFFGQGTRLTVV.

The V gene is TRBV6-5, the J gene TRBJ2-3; no definite D call. The CDR3 is 15 amino acids. Germline-derived CDR1 and CDR2 are MNHEY and SVGAGI. V gave up 2 bases and J gave up 0 bases, with 9 bases separating them. The CDR3 bases are TGTGCCAGCAGTTACCGGTTAACTAGCACAGATACGCAGTATTTT. Translation gives CASSYRLTSTDTQYF.

V usage is TRBV5-1 and J usage is TRBJ1-2, with a tentative D call TRBD1 (5 bases). Trimming took 3 bases from V and 4 from J, leaving 10 bases between them. Germline lookup yields CDR1 SGHRS and CDR2 YFSETQ. The CDR3 runs to 13 residues. The CDR3 DNA sequence: TGCGCCAGCAGCTCGACAGTTCTCTATGGCTACACCTTC. Its protein is CASSSTVLYGYTF.

The rearrangement links TRBV7-7 to TRBJ2-2; 8 bases are a match to TRBD2. The CDR3 contains 13 residues. The germline V gene encodes CDR1 SSHAT and CDR2 FNYEAQ (reference sequence). V lost 10 bases, J lost 5 bases, and 6 bases stayed unmatched. The CDR3 nucleotides read TGTGCCATCGGGGGGGGCGCGACCGGGGAGCTGTTTTTT. Protein product: CAIGGGATGELFF.

This sequence joins TRBV6-2 or TRBV6-3 and TRBJ1-5; unclear D gene. The V gene lost 6 bases and the J gene lost 10 bases, with 13 bases spanning the gap. Germline assignment: CDR1 MNHEY and CDR2 SVGEGT. CDR3 length: 12 residues. CDR3: CASSHIPRPQHF. The CDR3 DNA sequence: TGTGCCAGCAGCCACATCCCCCGACCCCAGCATTTT.

V gene TRBV5-4 combines with J gene TRBJ2-1, with 13 bases lining up with TRBD2. This CDR3 contains 15 residues. The germline gives CDR1 SGHNT, CDR2 YYREEE (reference sequence). Trimming removed 3 bases from V and 7 bases from J; junction bases left unmatched: 4. Here the CDR3 DNA reads TGTGCCAGCAGCTCCGGACTAGCGGGAGTGAATGAGCAGTTCTTC. This codes for CASSSGLAGVNEQFF.

V usage is TRBV25-1 and J usage is TRBJ1-3, with D uncertain. The CDR3 covers 12 residues. CDR1 is MGHDK, CDR2 SYGVNS, per germline. Trimming left V 5 bases short and J 4 bases short, with 6 bases between. As DNA, the CDR3 is TGTGCCAGCAGTCCGTTCGGAAACACCATATATTTT. This sequence encodes CASSPFGNTIYF.

The sample holds a few counts of this clone. The chain employs TRBV18 and TRBJ1-2, with D possibly matching TRBD1 (5 bases). V shed 0 bases and J shed 10 bases, with 15 bases lying between them. The CDR3 is 14 amino acids. Germline CDR1 and CDR2: KGHSH and LQKENI. This CDR3 reads CASSPPRVPDDYTF. In DNA form, the CDR3 reads TGTGCCAGCTCACCACCCAGGGTCCCCGATGACTACACCTTC. Using reference TRBV18 and TRBJ1-2 for the parts outside the CDR3, the full variable domain is NAGVMQNPRHLVRRRGQEARLRCSPMKGHSHVYWYRQLPEEGLKFMVYLQKENIIDESGMPKERFSAEFPKEGPSILRIQQVVRGDSAAYFCASSPPRVPDDYTFGSGTRLTVV.

V usage is TRBV24-1 and J usage is TRBJ2-3, with 9 bases matching TRBD2. The CDR3 contains 13 residues. J was trimmed by 9 bases and V by 4 bases; bases with no gene match: 4. Germline assignment: CDR1 KGHDR and CDR2 SFDVKD. The chain's CDR3 is CATSDGSGSTQYF. The CDR3 DNA reads as TGTGCCACCAGTGACGGTAGCGGGAGCACGCAGTATTTT.

V usage is TRBV19 and J usage is TRBJ1-5; weak D call: TRBD1 (6 bases). The CDR3 spans 14 residues. The germline V gene has CDR1 LNHDA and CDR2 SQIVND (reference sequence). Trimming shortened V by 9 bases and J by 2 bases, and 14 bases separated the two germline ends. The CDR3 region is CASPGGGGNQPQHF. CDR3 in DNA: TGTGCCAGCCCCGGGGGGGGCGGCAATCAGCCCCAGCATTTT. Looking up the rest from reference TRBV19 and TRBJ1-5 gives the full variable domain: DGGITQSPKYLFRKEGQNVTLSCEQNLNHDAMYWYRQDPGQGLRLIYYSQIVNDFQKGDIAEGYSVSREKKESFPLTVTSAQKNPTAFYLCASPGGGGNQPQHFGDGTRLSIL.

The rearrangement links TRBV19 to TRBJ1-6; D unresolved. The V gene's germline CDR1 is LNHDA and CDR2 SQIVND (reference sequence). V lost 11 bases, J lost 6 bases, and 23 bases lay in between. This CDR3 spans 16 amino acids. This CDR3 is CAYRPGSKKGNSPLHF. Here the CDR3 DNA reads TGTGCCTATAGGCCGGGGAGTAAGAAGGGTAATTCACCCCTCCACTTT.